What follows are 26 T cell receptor beta chains derived from one specimen sequenced in a study of cytomegalovirus exposure and HLA in healthy donors. PCR used 60 Vbeta primers and 13 Jbeta primers. Assay: immunoSEQ multiplex PCR; the TCRdb copy retains only in-frame clones and omits some. The data contain approximately 110,000 clones, roughly 74% of them seen just once; the ten biggest clones take up approximately 3.9%. The sample was PBMCs. The receptors stem from a woman between 50 and 59 years old in good health and CMV-seropositive.

The gene calls are TRBV28 and TRBJ1-6; 7 bases match TRBD1. The CDR3 runs 14 residues. Trimming took 3 bases from V and 12 from J; bases not matched to a gene: 8. Germline V gives CDR1 MDHEN, CDR2 SYDVKM. CDR3 residues: CASSFRTGPGPLHF. The DNA of the CDR3 is TGTGCCAGCAGTTTTCGGACAGGCCCAGGACCCCTCCACTTT.

This clone was seen a few times. This chain connects TRBV28 to TRBJ2-2, with D uncertain. The germline V and J ends were trimmed by 11 bases and 0 bases, with 10 bases remaining between them. The CDR3 runs 13 residues. Germline V gives CDR1 MDHEN, CDR2 SYDVKM. The CDR3 region has the DNA TGTGCCGCCAGGCAGACGAACACCGGGGAGCTGTTTTTT. Protein: CAARQTNTGELFF.

The rearrangement joins TRBV30 to TRBJ1-2; D possibly corresponds to TRBD1 (5 bases). From germline, CDR1 is GTSNPN and CDR2 SVGIG (reference sequence). Trimming cost V 7 bases and J 8 bases, with 20 bases left between them. CDR3 length: 13 residues. Here the CDR3 reads CAFSAHGAGGYTF. The DNA for the CDR3 is TGTGCCTTTTCTGCCCATGGGGCTGGCGGCTACACCTTC.

The gene calls are TRBV2 and TRBJ1-4; 7 bases align to TRBD1. V gave up 10 bases and J gave up 0 bases; unmatched junction bases: 5. CDR1 is SNHLY and CDR2 is FYNNEI in the germline V gene. The CDR3 has 14 residues. The CDR3: CATGGFSTNEKLFF. In DNA, the CDR3 is TGTGCCACAGGGGGTTTCTCAACTAATGAAAAACTGTTTTTT.

The chain joins TRBV6-6 to TRBJ2-3, with a weak D call TRBD2 (5 bases). The CDR3 contains 15 residues. Germline assignment: CDR1 MNHNY and CDR2 SVGAGI (reference sequence). Trimming pared 3 bases from V and 4 bases from J, leaving 14 bases between. CDR3 DNA sequence: TGTGCCAGCAGTTATTTCTCGGGGTCATCAGATACGCAGTATTTT. Its translation: CASSYFSGSSDTQYF.

V and J are TRBV12-5 and TRBJ2-3; 10 nucleotides agree with TRBD1. The CDR3 is made up of 15 amino acids. The J segment lost 4 bases and the V segment lost 6 bases, leaving 7 bases of the junction unmatched. Germline V gives CDR1 LGHNT, CDR2 FRNRAP. The CDR3 nucleotides are TGTGCTAGTGGCCAGACAGGGGGCTACGCAGATACGCAGTATTTT. Translated, it gives CASGQTGGYADTQYF.

The CDR3 protein is CASSVRLYGYTF. The CDR3, as DNA: TGTGCCAGCAGTGTCAGGTTATATGGCTACACCTTC. The V gene is TRBV2, the J gene TRBJ1-2; D is ambiguous. Germline values: CDR1 SNHLY, CDR2 FYNNEI. CDR3 length: 12 amino acids. Trimming removed 4 bases from V and 5 bases from J, with 8 bases in between.

The chain recombines TRBV23-1 with TRBJ2-7; the D is unclear. TRBV23-1 is an ORF for which the function is uncertain. V dropped 1 base and J dropped 5 bases, with 12 bases sitting between them. The CDR3 is made up of 14 amino acids. The CDR3 is CASSQYAERHEQYF. In nucleotides, the CDR3 is TGCGCCAGCAGTCAATATGCGGAGAGGCACGAGCAGTACTTC.

This sequence joins TRBV5-1 and TRBJ2-7; TRBD2 agrees at 13 bases. V shed 2 bases, J shed 7 bases, and the junction held 6 bases outside the gene matches. CDR1 and CDR2 (germline): SGHRS, YFSETQ. The CDR3 covers 15 residues. The CDR3 bases are TGCGCCAGCAGCTTAGACCCGGGACTAGCGGGGGAGCAGTACTTC. Protein sequence: CASSLDPGLAGEQYF.

This chain uses TRBV19 with TRBJ2-6; 7 nucleotides line up with TRBD1. V was pared by 0 bases and J by 3 bases, with 14 bases of the junction left unmatched. CDR1 and CDR2 (germline): LNHDA, SQIVND (reference sequence). The CDR3 spans 20 residues. DNA of the CDR3: TGTGCCAGTAGTATAGAAGCCGCCGGGACAGTAGTAGGTGGGGCCAACGTCCTGACTTTC. Residues: CASSIEAAGTVVGGANVLTF.

There are a few counts of this clone. J is TRBJ2-7 and V is TRBV11-1, with 9 nucleotides matching TRBD1. The length of the CDR3 is 16 residues. With V trimmed by 0 bases and J by 4 bases, 7 bases remained unmatched. Per germline, CDR1 SGHAT and CDR2 FQDESV (reference sequence). The CDR3 sequence is CASSLAQKGQGYEQYF. DNA for the CDR3: TGTGCCAGCAGCTTAGCGCAAAAGGGACAGGGATACGAGCAGTACTTC. Based on the CDR3 plus reference TRBV11-1 and TRBJ2-7, the full variable domain is EAEVAQSPRYKITEKSQAVAFWCDPISGHATLYWYRQILGQGPELLVQFQDESVVDDSQLPKDRFSAERLKGVDSTLKIQPAELGDSAMYLCASSLAQKGQGYEQYFGPGTRLTVT.

J is TRBJ2-3 and V is TRBV19, with D possibly being TRBD2 (5 bases). The length of the CDR3 is 12 residues. V was pared by 7 bases and J by 6 bases, with 11 bases between. Germline CDR1 and CDR2: LNHDA and SQIVND (reference sequence). The CDR3 here is CASTNRRDTQYF. In DNA form, the CDR3 reads TGTGCCAGTACCAACCGGAGGGATACGCAGTATTTT.

The chain carries TRBV5-5 and TRBJ1-3; D is unclear. The CDR3 is 15 residues long. Germline V gene sequence: CDR1 SGHKS, CDR2 YYEKEE (reference sequence). Trimming cost V 0 bases and J 0 bases, with 7 bases left between them. CDR3 in DNA: TGTGCCAGCAGCTTGGCAGGACTCTCTGGAAACACCATATATTTT. Translating it yields CASSLAGLSGNTIYF.

This chain uses TRBV21-1 with TRBJ2-1; TRBD2 is the table's D call, not checked against the DNA. TRBV21-1 is deemed a pseudogene. The CDR3 sequence is 16 residues long. The CDR3 region is CASSKDERGGFGEQFF. In DNA, the CDR3 is TGTGCCAGCAGCAAAGATGAGCGGGGGGGCTTCGGTGAGCAGTTCTTC.

CDR3: CASTWDRGRNEQFF. The CDR3 DNA reads TGTGCCAGCACCTGGGACAGGGGCAGGAATGAGCAGTTCTTC. This chain joins TRBV27 and TRBJ2-1, with TRBD1 matching 10 bases. This CDR3 spans 14 amino acids. V was clipped by 7 bases and J by 7 bases; unmatched bases: 7. From germline, CDR1 is MNHEY and CDR2 SMNVEV (reference sequence).

This chain uses TRBV11-2 with TRBJ2-5; 12 bases line up with TRBD1. The CDR3 is 16 residues long. The V segment lost 2 bases and the J segment 5 bases; nucleotides outside the gene matches: 6. Germline loops: CDR1 SGHAT, CDR2 FQNNGV. The CDR3 loop is CASSLRGQGAGETQYF. CDR3 nucleotides: TGTGCCAGCAGCTTAAGGGGACAGGGGGCGGGGGAGACCCAGTACTTC. The complete variable domain, with remaining parts taken from reference TRBV11-2 and TRBJ2-5, reads EAGVAQSPRYKIIEKRQSVAFWCNPISGHATLYWYQQILGQGPKLLIQFQNNGVVDDSQLPKDRFSAERLKGVDSTLKIQPAKLEDSAVYLCASSLRGQGAGETQYFGPGTRLLVL.

This clone was detected once. This chain links TRBV2 with TRBJ1-4, with 7 bases lining up with TRBD1. This CDR3 region has 14 residues. The ends lost 7 bases at V and 4 bases at J; junction bases unmatched: 6. Per germline, CDR1 SNHLY and CDR2 FYNNEI. The CDR3 DNA follows: TGTGCCAGCACTGCACAGGGGAATAATGAAAAACTGTTTTTT. Translated: CASTAQGNNEKLFF.

The chain couples TRBV27 to TRBJ1-5; no firm D call. Germline CDR1 is MNHEY and CDR2 is SMNVEV (reference sequence). The germline V and J ends were trimmed by 8 bases and 6 bases, with 14 bases remaining between them. The CDR3 consists of 13 residues. The CDR3 loop reads CASAGEVRQPQHF. CDR3 DNA sequence: TGTGCCAGCGCTGGGGAGGTGCGTCAGCCCCAGCATTTT.

The J gene is TRBJ2-7, the V gene TRBV27; 8 bases align to TRBD1. The germline gives CDR1 MNHEY, CDR2 SMNVEV (reference sequence). Trimming removed 6 bases from V and 3 bases from J; junction bases left unmatched: 4. The CDR3 is 13 amino acids. Here the CDR3 reads CASRRQGNYEQYF. The CDR3 DNA follows: TGTGCCAGCAGACGACAGGGGAACTACGAGCAGTACTTC.

Only a few counts were recorded for this clone. The chain uses TRBV19 and TRBJ2-7, with 16 bases identical to TRBD2. The germline CDR1 and CDR2 sequences are LNHDA and SQIVND (reference sequence). The CDR3 runs 16 residues. V was pared by 5 bases and J by 6 bases, with 7 bases of the junction left unmatched. The CDR3, as DNA: TGTGCCAGTAGTGCTGGGACTAGCGGGGGGGCGTCCGAGCAGTACTTC. Translation gives CASSAGTSGGASEQYF.

The rearrangement links TRBV2 to TRBJ1-4; TRBD1 matches at 7 bases. This CDR3 has 13 residues. Trimming at V came to 4 bases and at J to 9 bases, leaving 5 bases not matched to a gene. Per the germline V gene, CDR1 is SNHLY and CDR2 is FYNNEI. CDR3 protein: CASSGDRAKKLFF. In DNA form, the CDR3 reads TGTGCCAGCAGTGGTGACAGGGCGAAAAAACTGTTTTTT.

This chain links TRBV19 with TRBJ1-3; the match to TRBD1 covers 12 bases. Trimming at V came to 5 bases and at J to 1 base, leaving 6 bases not matched to a gene. The CDR3 sequence is 17 residues long. The germline gives CDR1 LNHDA, CDR2 SQIVND (reference sequence). The CDR3 here is CASSPGTGGRSGNTIYF. The CDR3 bases are TGTGCCAGTAGTCCCGGGACAGGGGGCCGTTCTGGAAACACCATATATTTT.

This clone has a count of ten or more. A read error may produce the germline difference seen at one junction end. The rearrangement joins TRBV5-1 to TRBJ1-4; TRBD1 is a possible D gene (5 bases). Germline-derived CDR1 and CDR2 are SGHRS and YFSETQ. The CDR3 spans 14 residues. In nucleotides, the CDR3 is TGCGCCAGCAGCTCCACCGGGACTATTGAAAAACTGTTTTTT. Translation gives CASSSTGTIEKLFF.

This chain joins TRBV6-6 and TRBJ1-4, with a possible D match to TRBD1 (5 bases). There are 15 residues in the CDR3. Germline CDR1 and CDR2: MNHNY and SVGAGI (reference sequence). V gave up 5 bases and J gave up 1 base, with 11 bases separating them. The CDR3 is CASSLQGGTNEKLFF. CDR3 DNA: TGTGCCAGCAGTCTTCAGGGAGGAACTAATGAAAAACTGTTTTTT.

The rearrangement links TRBV6-6 to TRBJ1-4; the match to TRBD1 covers 8 bases. There are 15 residues in the CDR3. Per germline, CDR1 MNHNY and CDR2 SVGAGI (reference sequence). The V gene end was trimmed by 6 bases and the J gene end by 7 bases; junction bases not matched to a gene: 10. The CDR3 bases are TGTGCCAGCAGCCACACAGGGGGATTGGGTGAAAAACTGTTTTTT. Translation gives CASSHTGGLGEKLFF.

This clone was seen a handful of times. The CDR3 sequence is CASSPKDGQSYEQYF. CDR3 nucleotides: TGTGCCAGCAGCCCCAAAGATGGACAGTCCTACGAGCAGTACTTC. The genes are TRBV27 and TRBJ2-7, with a tentative D call TRBD1 (6 bases). Germline V gives CDR1 MNHEY, CDR2 SMNVEV (reference sequence). V lost 6 bases to trimming and J lost 1 base, with 16 bases between them. This CDR3 spans 15 amino acids.